These T cell receptor beta chains were read from a single sample in a study of graft-versus-host responses after intestinal transplantation. No antigen is known for these receptors. Assay used: immunoSEQ multiplex PCR; TCRdb lists only in-frame clones, some missing. There are about 81,000 clones in the sample; around 93% occur only once, and about 0.34% lies in the top ten. The sample here was unstimulated CD4+ T cells sorted from spleen or lymph node cells, taken before transplant. The receptors originated from a human donor who was the organ donor for an intestinal transplant. Both conserved end residues are part of each CDR3. Each record gives: D gene, clone size, J gene, V gene, CDR3 protein, CDR3 DNA. D genes are given only for firm matches. A row's size may be missing; if present it is once, few, many or a size class.

>TRBD1|NA|TRBJ1-5|TRBV19
CASSTGQTNQPQHF
TGTGCCAGTAGTACGGGACAGACGAATCAGCCCCAGCATTTT
>NA|NA|TRBJ2-3|TRBV4-1
CASSLLPMGLSENTQYF
TGCGCCAGCAGCCTCTTACCAATGGGGCTAAGTGAGAATACGCAGTATTTT
>NA|NA|TRBJ2-1|TRBV25-1
CASSEWGGIGPAGNEQFF
TGTGCCAGCAGTGAATGGGGCGGGATTGGTCCCGCAGGGAATGAGCAGTTCTTC
>NA|NA|TRBJ1-4|TRBV25-1
CASSGQLAGEKLFF
TGTGCCAGCAGTGGACAACTTGCCGGTGAAAAACTGTTTTTT
>NA|NA|TRBJ1-4|TRBV15
CATSSEGGATNEKLFF
TGTGCCACCAGCAGCGAAGGGGGGGCCACTAATGAAAAACTGTTTTTT
>TRBD2|once|TRBJ2-5|TRBV5-1
CASSKTSGRSTGWRETQYF
TGCGCCAGCAGCAAGACTAGCGGGAGGAGTACAGGATGGAGAGAGACCCAGTACTTC
>TRBD2|NA|TRBJ2-1|TRBV9
CASSVVAGLNEQFF
TGTGCCAGCAGCGTAGTAGCGGGCCTCAATGAGCAGTTCTTC
>NA|NA|TRBJ2-7|TRBV9
CASREGATKSGEQYF
TGTGCCAGCAGGGAGGGGGCCACCAAATCCGGGGAGCAGTACTTC
>NA|NA|TRBJ1-1|TRBV7-9
CASSLLSVAFF
TGTGCCAGCAGCTTACTTTCGGTTGCTTTCTTT
>NA|once|TRBJ2-3|TRBV12-5
CASGLDRYTDTQYF
TGTGCTAGTGGTTTGGACAGATACACAGATACGCAGTATTTT
>TRBD1|NA|TRBJ1-6|TRBV25-1
CASRGTGALNSPLHF
TGTGCCAGCCGAGGGACAGGGGCGCTTAATTCACCCCTCCACTTT
>NA|NA|TRBJ2-1|TRBV6-5
CASSYLSGSSYNEQFF
TGTGCCAGCAGTTACTTGTCCGGGAGCTCCTACAATGAGCAGTTCTTC
>NA|NA|TRBJ1-2|TRBV4-1
CASSQSPRANYGYTF
TGCGCCAGCAGCCAATCTCCGAGAGCTAACTATGGCTACACCTTC
>NA|NA|TRBJ1-2|TRBV5-4
CASSLEGGRGYGYTF
TGTGCCAGCAGCTTGGAAGGTGGCAGGGGCTATGGCTACACCTTC
>NA|NA|TRBJ1-2|TRBV5-1
CASSLELGGRNGYTF
TGCGCCAGCAGCTTGGAGCTGGGGGGTCGAAATGGCTACACCTTC
>TRBD2|NA|TRBJ2-5|TRBV30
CAWSGAGVGSEKTQYF
TGTGCCTGGAGCGGGGCGGGAGTAGGCAGTGAGAAGACCCAGTACTTC
>TRBD2|NA|TRBJ2-5|TRBV5-1
CASSLGIAGVQETQYF
TGCGCCAGCAGCTTGGGGATAGCGGGGGTCCAAGAGACCCAGTACTTC
>NA|NA|TRBJ1-2|TRBV29-1
CSVAGSPNYGYTF
TGCAGCGTTGCAGGTTCTCCTAACTATGGCTACACCTTC
>TRBD1|NA|TRBJ2-1|TRBV5-1
CASSWDRDEQFF
TGCGCCAGCAGCTGGGACAGGGATGAGCAGTTCTTC
>NA|NA|TRBJ1-1|TRBV29-1
CSVGELRANTEAFF
TGCAGCGTTGGAGAACTCAGGGCGAACACTGAAGCTTTCTTT
>NA|NA|TRBJ1-2|TRBV7-9
CASSLTANSDYGYTF
TGTGCCAGCAGCTTGACAGCAAATTCCGACTATGGCTACACCTTC
>NA|NA|TRBJ1-2|TRBV6-1
CASSELRSFRQYYYGYTF
TGTGCCAGCAGTGAGTTAAGGTCATTTCGACAGTACTACTATGGCTACACCTTC
>NA|NA|TRBJ2-5|TRBV25-1
CASSDPPQETQYF
TGTGCCAGCAGTGACCCCCCACAAGAGACCCAGTACTTC
>NA|NA|TRBJ1-4|TRBV5-1
CASSLGQINEKLFF
TGCGCCAGCAGCTTGGGACAGATTAATGAAAAACTGTTTTTT
>TRBD1|NA|TRBJ2-1|TRBV29-1
CSVATGSSYNEQFF
TGCAGCGTTGCGACAGGGAGCTCCTACAATGAGCAGTTCTTC
>NA|NA|TRBJ2-3|TRBV10-2
CASSEPGFGTDTQYF
TGCGCCAGCAGCGAGCCGGGGTTCGGCACAGATACGCAGTATTTT
>TRBD2|few|TRBJ2-1|TRBV19
CASSWSSGDYNEQFF
TGTGCCAGTAGTTGGTCTAGCGGGGACTACAATGAGCAGTTCTTC
>NA|NA|TRBJ2-2|TRBV9
CASSVGTSGNTGELFF
TGTGCCAGCAGCGTAGGGACTTCAGGAAACACCGGGGAGCTGTTTTTT
>TRBD1|NA|TRBJ1-1|TRBV19
CASGDRGRGVGAFF
TGTGCCAGTGGGGACAGGGGGCGAGGTGTAGGAGCTTTCTTT
>NA|NA|TRBJ1-4|TRBV5-5
CASSLVRGGNGANEKLFF
TGTGCCAGCAGCTTGGTCCGAGGAGGGAATGGGGCTAATGAAAAACTGTTTTTT
>TRBD2|NA|TRBJ2-1|TRBV11-2
CASRRSGTGDEQFF
TGTGCCAGCAGACGTAGCGGGACTGGGGATGAGCAGTTCTTC
>NA|NA|TRBJ2-5|TRBV28
CASSLFRGKGTQYF
TGTGCCAGCAGTTTATTTCGAGGGAAAGGGACCCAGTACTTC
>TRBD1|NA|TRBJ2-5|TRBV2
CASNEQGQGETQYF
TGTGCCAGCAATGAACAGGGGCAGGGAGAGACCCAGTACTTC
>TRBD1|NA|TRBJ1-1|TRBV5-1
CASTRQGGSAEAFF
TGCGCCAGCACCCGACAGGGTGGGAGTGCTGAAGCTTTCTTT
>TRBD2|NA|TRBJ2-3|TRBV5-1
CASSLGPFTSGLGGGTDTQYF
TGCGCCAGCAGCTTGGGCCCTTTCACTAGCGGCCTTGGGGGGGGCACAGATACGCAGTATTTT
>NA|NA|TRBJ2-4|TRBV5-1
CASSLGLAKNIQYF
TGCGCCAGCAGCTTGGGTCTAGCCAAAAACATTCAGTACTTC
>NA|NA|TRBJ1-1|TRBV5-1
CASRALGGENTEAFF
TGCGCCAGCAGGGCTTTGGGGGGAGAGAACACTGAAGCTTTCTTT
>TRBD1|NA|TRBJ1-4|TRBV6-8
CASSYSEGPGQGWTTNEKLFF
TGTGCCAGCAGTTACTCCGAGGGTCCCGGACAGGGGTGGACAACTAATGAAAAACTGTTTTTT
>NA|NA|TRBJ2-7|TRBV14
CASSPYYSYEQYF
TGTGCCAGCAGTCCTTACTACTCCTACGAGCAGTACTTC
>TRBD2|NA|TRBJ2-6|TRBV5-4
CASSFLAGRSGANVLTF
TGTGCCAGCAGCTTCTTAGCGGGCCGCTCTGGGGCCAACGTCCTGACTTTC
>NA|NA|TRBJ1-4|TRBV7-9
CASSLINRGEKLFF
TGTGCCAGCAGCTTAATAAATCGGGGTGAAAAACTGTTTTTT
>TRBD1|NA|TRBJ2-3|TRBV6-4
CASSESGQGADTQYF
TGTGCCAGCAGTGAATCGGGACAGGGTGCAGATACGCAGTATTTT
>TRBD2|NA|TRBJ2-5|TRBV9
CASSVGASGKQETQYF
TGTGCCAGCAGCGTAGGGGCTAGCGGGAAGCAAGAGACCCAGTACTTC
>TRBD1|few|TRBJ2-3|TRBV19
CASSSGTGGTDTQYF
TGTGCCAGTAGTTCCGGGACAGGGGGTACAGATACGCAGTATTTT
>NA|once|TRBJ2-3|TRBV7-9
CASSSGLNTDTQYF
TGTGCCAGCAGCTCAGGACTAAACACAGATACGCAGTATTTT
>TRBD1|NA|TRBJ2-4|TRBV11-2
CAAQGVTDF
TGTGCCGCGCAGGGGGTAACAGACTTC
>NA|NA|TRBJ2-1|TRBV7-8
CASSDMIGDEQFF
TGTGCCAGCAGCGATATGATCGGGGATGAGCAGTTCTTC
>NA|NA|TRBJ2-6|TRBV5-1
CASSLDMQGAAGANVLTF
TGCGCCAGCAGCTTAGATATGCAGGGCGCGGCTGGGGCCAACGTCCTGACTTTC
>NA|once|TRBJ2-7|TRBV5-1
CASSLAPSLRDSPSYEQYF
TGCGCCAGCAGCTTGGCTCCCTCCTTGCGGGACTCCCCCTCCTACGAGCAGTACTTC
>TRBD2|NA|TRBJ2-5|TRBV10-3
CAISDSGSETQYF
TGTGCCATCAGTGATAGCGGGAGTGAGACCCAGTACTTC
>NA|NA|TRBJ2-5|TRBV2
CASANEGETQYF
TGTGCCAGCGCGAATGAGGGCGAGACCCAGTACTTC
>NA|NA|TRBJ2-2|TRBV28
CASILRGELFF
TGTGCCAGCATCCTACGCGGGGAGCTGTTTTTT
>TRBD2|NA|TRBJ2-1|TRBV14
CASSIRLAGLNEQFF
TGTGCCAGCAGCATACGACTAGCGGGATTAAATGAGCAGTTCTTC
>TRBD1|NA|TRBJ2-7|TRBV5-5
CASSLFFGDRISYEQYF
TGTGCCAGCAGCTTGTTCTTCGGGGACAGAATCTCCTACGAGCAGTACTTC
>TRBD1|once|TRBJ1-1|TRBV9
CASSPKTGLRMNTEAFF
TGTGCCAGCAGCCCTAAGACAGGGCTTAGAATGAACACTGAAGCTTTCTTT